The entry that follows covers one T cell receptor beta chain sequence. Its antigen is undetermined. Germline V CDR1 and CDR2: ENHRY, SYGVKD. The CDR3 loop spans 15 amino acids. V lost 0 bases and J lost 5; bases outside the gene matches: 1. This sample is part of a study of T cell repertoires in cytomegalovirus infection. Using its own MiXCR run on the reads, TCRdb lists one record per CDR3 protein. The table has approximately 910,000 distinct CDR3 sequences, approximately 31% seen once. The receptor's source is a human donor in good health (CMV status not recorded). Some clones in this sample may be carry-over from other donors' samples. The V gene is TRBV10-3, the J gene TRBJ1-4; 9 nucleotides line up with TRBD1. Here the sequenced sample was cultured CD8+ T cells from PBMCs, taken from culture after CMV antigen stimulation. CDR3 sequence: CAISESGQGNEKLFF. The CDR3 nucleotides read TGTGCCATCAGTGAGTCGGGACAGGGAAATGAAAAACTGTTTTTT.